These 24 T cell receptor beta chains share one sample of origin, sequenced in a study of shared T cell receptors in the human thymus. The protocol was immunoSEQ multiplex PCR, while the TCRdb copy is restricted to in-frame clones and leaves out a portion. Of about 660,000 clones listed, 70% to 90% are singletons. These sequences were also reported in another study, on human thymus T cells.

Sequences were obtained from thymocytes. Every receptor here comes from a boy under two years old with a congenital heart defect.

The chain uses TRBV19 and TRBJ2-7, with TRBD2 matching 9 bases. The CDR3 runs to 15 residues. The V gene end was trimmed by 3 bases and the J gene end by 3 bases; junction bases not matched to a gene: 6. CDR1 LNHDA and CDR2 SQIVND come from the germline V gene (reference sequence). DNA for the CDR3: TGTGCCAGTAGTATCGTAGGTAGCGGGAGCTACGAGCAGTACTTC. Protein sequence: CASSIVGSGSYEQYF. Full variable domain (missing parts from reference TRBV19 and TRBJ2-7): DGGITQSPKYLFRKEGQNVTLSCEQNLNHDAMYWYRQDPGQGLRLIYYSQIVNDFQKGDIAEGYSVSREKKESFPLTVTSAQKNPTAFYLCASSIVGSGSYEQYFGPGTRLTVT.

V is TRBV4-2 and J is TRBJ2-2, with 7 bases fitting TRBD2. CDR1 LGHNA and CDR2 YNFKEQ come from the germline V gene. This CDR3 is 16 amino acids long. Trimming at V came to 1 base and at J to 7 bases, leaving 9 bases not matched to a gene. The CDR3 sequence is CASSQGAGAEYGELFF. CDR3 coding DNA: TGTGCCAGCAGCCAAGGGGCGGGAGCCGAGTACGGGGAGCTGTTTTTT.

V and J are TRBV9 and TRBJ2-3; 9 nucleotides agree with TRBD2. Trimming cost V 6 bases and J 1 base; bases outside gene matches: 24. Looked up from germline, CDR1 is SGDLS and CDR2 is YYNGEE. This CDR3 has 21 amino acids. CDR3 DNA: TGTGCCAGCACCCCCGGGCCTTCTCTAGCGGGACGCCGAGGTGGCACAGATACGCAGTATTTT. Protein sequence: CASTPGPSLAGRRGGTDTQYF.

The gene calls are TRBV13 and TRBJ2-2; possibly TRBD2 for D (5 bases). CDR1 PRHDT and CDR2 FYEKMQ come from the germline V gene (reference sequence). V was cut by 5 bases and J by 8 bases, with 18 bases left in between. The CDR3 is made up of 15 amino acids. This chain's CDR3 is CASSRRGPTSGELFF. The CDR3 region has the DNA TGTGCCAGCAGCCGACGGGGTCCGACGAGTGGGGAGCTGTTTTTT.

This clone has only a few counts. The chain links TRBV6-5 to TRBJ2-1; 11 bases fit TRBD1. The germline V gene encodes CDR1 MNHEY and CDR2 SVGAGI. The trim removed 5 bases at V and 5 bases at J, leaving 5 bases unmatched. The CDR3 contains 15 residues. CDR3 DNA sequence: TGTGCCAGCAGTCCCCGGACAGGGGGCCACAATGAGCAGTTCTTC. Its protein is CASSPRTGGHNEQFF.

The J gene is TRBJ2-1, the V gene TRBV7-9; TRBD2 might be the D (6 bases). The V gene lost 5 bases and the J gene lost 5 bases, with 19 bases spanning the gap. The CDR3 loop spans 16 amino acids. CDR1 SEHNR and CDR2 FQNEAQ come from the germline V gene (reference sequence). The CDR3 DNA reads TGTGCCAGCAGCCCCGGTTCAGCGGGCGAGAACAATGAGCAGTTCTTC. Amino acids: CASSPGSAGENNEQFF.

The sample holds a few counts of this clone. The chain combines TRBV6-5 with TRBJ2-7; D is possibly TRBD2 (6 bases). Germline V gene sequence: CDR1 MNHEY, CDR2 SVGAGI. The CDR3 is 13 residues long. Trimming shortened V by 5 bases and J by 6 bases, and 14 bases separated the two germline ends. The CDR3 sequence: CASSRDPGSEQYF. The CDR3 nucleotides are TGTGCCAGCAGTAGGGACCCCGGGAGCGAGCAGTACTTC.

This chain joins TRBV11-2 and TRBJ1-1; 7 bases align to TRBD1. This CDR3 comprises 17 residues. Trimming took 5 bases from V and 1 from J; bases not matched to a gene: 13. Germline V CDR1 and CDR2: SGHAT, FQNNGV. The CDR3 nucleotides read TGTGCCAGCAGCCCCAGTCCGGGACAGCTTGCGAACACTGAAGCTTTCTTT. Encoded protein: CASSPSPGQLANTEAFF.

The chain joins TRBV20-1 to TRBJ1-3; D gene unclear. The germline V gene has CDR1 DFQATT and CDR2 SNEGSKA (reference sequence). CDR3 length equals 11 residues. Between the trimmed V and J ends, which lost 1 base and 7 bases, there was a span of 5 bases. CDR3 region: CSARGRNTIYF. CDR3 nucleotide sequence: TGCAGTGCTAGAGGCCGGAACACCATATATTTT.

The V call is TRBV4-2, the J call TRBJ1-5; D might be TRBD1 (5 bases). Germline V gene sequence: CDR1 LGHNA, CDR2 YNFKEQ. Trimming removed 0 bases from V and 0 bases from J, with 12 bases in between. The CDR3 spans 17 residues. CDR3 in DNA: TGTGCCAGCAGCCAAGAAGACAGCCCTTCTAGCAATCAGCCCCAGCATTTT. Protein sequence: CASSQEDSPSSNQPQHF.

This chain links TRBV18 with TRBJ2-4, with a weak D call TRBD2 (5 bases). Trimming removed 2 bases from V and 8 bases from J, with 13 bases in between. Germline loops: CDR1 KGHSH, CDR2 LQKENI. CDR3 size: 14 residues. The CDR3 region is CASSPLAPGDIQYF. DNA of the CDR3: TGTGCCAGCTCACCATTAGCTCCCGGGGACATTCAGTACTTC. The whole variable domain, filled in from reference TRBV18 and TRBJ2-4, reads NAGVMQNPRHLVRRRGQEARLRCSPMKGHSHVYWYRQLPEEGLKFMVYLQKENIIDESGMPKERFSAEFPKEGPSILRIQQVVRGDSAAYFCASSPLAPGDIQYFGAGTRLSVL.

The gene calls are TRBV7-6 and TRBJ2-1; 9 bases align to TRBD2. Germline trimming cut 5 bases from V and 6 bases from J; bases unmatched to any gene: 14. The CDR3 has 17 residues. Germline V gene data show CDR1 as SGHVS and CDR2 as FNYEAQ. The CDR3 region is CASSPRRASGKANEQFF. CDR3 in DNA: TGTGCCAGCAGCCCCCGCCGGGCTAGCGGGAAGGCCAATGAGCAGTTCTTC.

The chain uses TRBV14 and TRBJ2-7; TRBD2 agrees at 12 bases. J was trimmed by 4 bases and V by 1 base; bases with no gene match: 11. CDR3 size: 18 residues. Germline values: CDR1 SGHDN, CDR2 FVKESK. CDR3 sequence reads: CASSQVWASGRVRYEQYF. The CDR3 coding sequence is TGTGCCAGCAGCCAAGTATGGGCTAGCGGGAGGGTAAGATACGAGCAGTACTTC.

The chain is built from TRBV7-3 and TRBJ2-3; D call uncertain. The CDR3 totals 13 residues. V lost 0 bases, J lost 6 bases, and 7 bases lay in between. Germline lookup yields CDR1 SGHTA and CDR2 FQGTGA. The CDR3 DNA sequence: TGTGCCAGCAGCTTAACCCGCAGGGATACGCAGTATTTT. This gives the protein CASSLTRRDTQYF.

The CDR3 protein is CASSSKDRGSYNEQFF. For the CDR3, the DNA is TGTGCCAGCAGTTCCAAAGACAGGGGCTCCTACAATGAGCAGTTCTTC. The V gene is TRBV27, the J gene TRBJ2-1; 8 bases are shared with TRBD1. Per germline, CDR1 MNHEY and CDR2 SMNVEV (reference sequence). This CDR3 comprises 16 residues. V dropped 4 bases and J dropped 0; count of bases not matched to a gene: 5.

This chain connects TRBV5-4 to TRBJ2-1; 10 bases are a match to TRBD2. The CDR3 runs to 16 residues. J lost 4 bases, V lost 4 bases, and 8 bases had no gene match. Per the germline V gene, CDR1 is SGHNT and CDR2 is YYREEE (reference sequence). Here the CDR3 reads CASSRKWTSGYNEQFF. CDR3 DNA: TGTGCCAGCAGCCGAAAGTGGACTAGCGGTTACAATGAGCAGTTCTTC. Based on the CDR3 plus reference TRBV5-4 and TRBJ2-1, the full variable domain is ETGVTQSPTHLIKTRGQQVTLRCSSQSGHNTVSWYQQALGQGPQFIFQYYREEENGRGNFPPRFSGLQFPNYSSELNVNALELDDSALYLCASSRKWTSGYNEQFFGPGTRLTVL.

The chain recombines TRBV27 with TRBJ1-1; 8 bases match TRBD1. CDR3 length equals 14 residues. CDR1 is MNHEY, CDR2 SMNVEV, per germline (reference sequence). With V trimmed by 6 bases and J by 5 bases, 8 bases remained unmatched. In nucleotides, the CDR3 is TGTGCCAGCAGACGCCAGGGGGCCGGAACTGAAGCTTTCTTT. Amino acids: CASRRQGAGTEAFF.

The V call is TRBV30, the J call TRBJ2-2; D is unclear. The CDR3 covers 12 residues. V gave up 3 bases and J gave up 6 bases, with 8 bases separating them. Germline V CDR1 and CDR2: GTSNPN, SVGIG (reference sequence). DNA for the CDR3: TGTGCCTGGAGACAGATCTCCGGGGAGCTGTTTTTT. It specifies CAWRQISGELFF.

The gene calls are TRBV7-7 and TRBJ2-5; tentatively, D is TRBD1 (6 bases). The CDR3 loop spans 15 amino acids. V was pared by 5 bases and J by 4 bases, with 17 bases between. Germline assignment: CDR1 SSHAT and CDR2 FNYEAQ (reference sequence). The CDR3 DNA follows: TGTGCCAGCAGCCCTCACACGGGGACACCAGAGACCCAGTACTTC. Its translation: CASSPHTGTPETQYF. Full variable domain (outside the CDR3, taken from reference TRBV7-7 and TRBJ2-5): GAGVSQSPRYKVTKRGQDVTLRCDPISSHATLYWYQQALGQGPEFLTYFNYEAQPDKSGLPSDRFSAERPEGSISTLTIQRTEQRDSAMYRCASSPHTGTPETQYFGPGTRLLVL.

This rearrangement joins TRBV18 to TRBJ2-7; TRBD2 aligns across 12 bases. The germline gives CDR1 KGHSH, CDR2 LQKENI. V lost 5 bases to trimming and J lost 5 bases; unmatched junction nucleotides: 19. This CDR3 comprises 19 residues. Here the CDR3 reads CASSGGLAGLDAGANEQYF. CDR3 in DNA: TGTGCCAGCTCAGGAGGACTAGCGGGATTGGACGCGGGAGCGAACGAGCAGTACTTC.

This chain joins TRBV18 and TRBJ1-5; no definite D call. The germline gives CDR1 KGHSH, CDR2 LQKENI. This CDR3 has 14 residues. The germline V and J ends were trimmed by 4 bases and 2 bases, with 9 bases remaining between them. This CDR3 is CASSREVGNQPQHF. The CDR3 nucleotides are TGTGCCAGCTCACGGGAGGTCGGCAATCAGCCCCAGCATTTT.

The chain uses TRBV29-1 and TRBJ2-6, with D unclear. From germline, CDR1 is SQVTM and CDR2 ANQGSEA. This CDR3 has 17 amino acids. Trimming removed 1 base from V and 0 bases from J, with 13 bases in between. This CDR3 is CSVEGQRTDSGANVLTF. The CDR3 DNA follows: TGCAGCGTTGAAGGGCAGCGCACTGACTCTGGGGCCAACGTCCTGACTTTC.

This chain connects TRBV25-1 to TRBJ2-7; TRBD2 agrees at 13 bases. This CDR3 contains 15 residues. The ends lost 6 bases at V and 2 bases at J; junction bases unmatched: 4. Per germline, CDR1 MGHDK and CDR2 SYGVNS. CDR3 loop: CASSVGTSGAYEQYF. CDR3 DNA: TGTGCCAGCAGCGTCGGGACTAGCGGGGCCTACGAGCAGTACTTC.

The rearrangement joins TRBV30 to TRBJ2-5; no reliable D call. Germline CDR1 and CDR2: GTSNPN and SVGIG (reference sequence). V was trimmed by 2 bases and J by 5 bases, leaving 15 bases between them. The CDR3 consists of 14 residues. CDR3 DNA: TGTGCCTGGAGTAACGTGAGAGGTGGGGAGACCCAGTACTTC. Its protein is CAWSNVRGGETQYF. Together with reference TRBV30 and TRBJ2-5, the CDR3 gives the full variable domain: SQTIHQWPATLVQPVGSPLSLECTVEGTSNPNLYWYRQAAGRGLQLLFYSVGIGQISSEVPQNLSASRPQDRQFILSSKKLLLSDSGFYLCAWSNVRGGETQYFGPGTRLLVL.